The T cell receptor (beta chain) under discussion was sequenced for a study of read filtering for tumor transcriptome and immune sequencing. Molecular barcoded adaptors covering alpha/delta and beta/gamma chains were used on about 0.4 ug RNA. TCRdb used MiXCR to reprocess the reads, holding one entry per CDR3 protein. Of 100,000 to 150,000 distinct CDR3 sequences listed, 13% were seen once; the top ten hold about 7.7%. Trimming pared 6 bases from V and 2 bases from J, leaving 15 bases between. This CDR3 contains 15 residues. Germline V gene sequence: CDR1 MDHEN, CDR2 SYDVKM. This clonotype was detected many times.

The clonotype was recovered from a donor over 35 with multiple myeloma. The sequenced sample consisted of a population of CD138-negative cells sorted from bone marrow. The rearrangement joins TRBV28 to TRBJ2-3; possible D gene TRBD2, 5 bases. In DNA, the CDR3 is TGTGCCAGCAGCTCTGTCCGGGATTACACAGATACGCAGTATTTT. Protein: CASSSVRDYTDTQYF. Variable domain in full (rest from reference TRBV28 and TRBJ2-3): DVKVTQSSRYLVKRTGEKVFLECVQDMDHENMFWYRQDPGLGLRLIYFSYDVKMKEKGDIPEGYSVSREKKERFSLILESASTNQTSMYLCASSSVRDYTDTQYFGPGTRLTVL.